The clone carrying this TCR beta chain has a handful of counts. What it binds is not known. This sample is part of a study of T-cell reconstitution after alpha-beta-depleted transplantation in children. General study findings and limits: Some patients owed their high day-60 TCRbeta diversity to surviving recipient T cells and thymic progenitors. Newly produced T cells mostly accounted for T-cell counts and diversity one year post-transplant. Expanded graft clones, several hundred of them, were reportedly the source of alpha-beta T cells about two months after transplant.

CDR1 and CDR2 from the germline V gene are SQVTM and ANQGSEA. Trimming took 5 bases from V and 4 from J, leaving 15 bases between them. This CDR3 is built from 14 residues. Unique molecular identifiers were used in preparing the TCRbeta library. TCRdb analysed the PCR reads with MiXCR anew, one entry per CDR3 protein. Of 780,000 or so distinct CDR3 sequences detected, less than 20% appear once; the ten largest clones hold around 5%. The sample consisted of PBMCs, mostly from graft donor cells, taken 360 days after TCRalphabeta/CD19-depleted stem cell transplant. The genes are TRBV29-1 and TRBJ2-1; TRBD1 is a possible D gene (6 bases). The clonotype comes from a male patient between 10 and 17 years old who had a stem cell transplant for acute lymphoblastic leukemia, so the T cells may come from the graft donor. The CDR3: CSVFHPGTYNEQFF. DNA of the CDR3: TGCAGCGTTTTTCACCCCGGGACATACAATGAGCAGTTCTTC.